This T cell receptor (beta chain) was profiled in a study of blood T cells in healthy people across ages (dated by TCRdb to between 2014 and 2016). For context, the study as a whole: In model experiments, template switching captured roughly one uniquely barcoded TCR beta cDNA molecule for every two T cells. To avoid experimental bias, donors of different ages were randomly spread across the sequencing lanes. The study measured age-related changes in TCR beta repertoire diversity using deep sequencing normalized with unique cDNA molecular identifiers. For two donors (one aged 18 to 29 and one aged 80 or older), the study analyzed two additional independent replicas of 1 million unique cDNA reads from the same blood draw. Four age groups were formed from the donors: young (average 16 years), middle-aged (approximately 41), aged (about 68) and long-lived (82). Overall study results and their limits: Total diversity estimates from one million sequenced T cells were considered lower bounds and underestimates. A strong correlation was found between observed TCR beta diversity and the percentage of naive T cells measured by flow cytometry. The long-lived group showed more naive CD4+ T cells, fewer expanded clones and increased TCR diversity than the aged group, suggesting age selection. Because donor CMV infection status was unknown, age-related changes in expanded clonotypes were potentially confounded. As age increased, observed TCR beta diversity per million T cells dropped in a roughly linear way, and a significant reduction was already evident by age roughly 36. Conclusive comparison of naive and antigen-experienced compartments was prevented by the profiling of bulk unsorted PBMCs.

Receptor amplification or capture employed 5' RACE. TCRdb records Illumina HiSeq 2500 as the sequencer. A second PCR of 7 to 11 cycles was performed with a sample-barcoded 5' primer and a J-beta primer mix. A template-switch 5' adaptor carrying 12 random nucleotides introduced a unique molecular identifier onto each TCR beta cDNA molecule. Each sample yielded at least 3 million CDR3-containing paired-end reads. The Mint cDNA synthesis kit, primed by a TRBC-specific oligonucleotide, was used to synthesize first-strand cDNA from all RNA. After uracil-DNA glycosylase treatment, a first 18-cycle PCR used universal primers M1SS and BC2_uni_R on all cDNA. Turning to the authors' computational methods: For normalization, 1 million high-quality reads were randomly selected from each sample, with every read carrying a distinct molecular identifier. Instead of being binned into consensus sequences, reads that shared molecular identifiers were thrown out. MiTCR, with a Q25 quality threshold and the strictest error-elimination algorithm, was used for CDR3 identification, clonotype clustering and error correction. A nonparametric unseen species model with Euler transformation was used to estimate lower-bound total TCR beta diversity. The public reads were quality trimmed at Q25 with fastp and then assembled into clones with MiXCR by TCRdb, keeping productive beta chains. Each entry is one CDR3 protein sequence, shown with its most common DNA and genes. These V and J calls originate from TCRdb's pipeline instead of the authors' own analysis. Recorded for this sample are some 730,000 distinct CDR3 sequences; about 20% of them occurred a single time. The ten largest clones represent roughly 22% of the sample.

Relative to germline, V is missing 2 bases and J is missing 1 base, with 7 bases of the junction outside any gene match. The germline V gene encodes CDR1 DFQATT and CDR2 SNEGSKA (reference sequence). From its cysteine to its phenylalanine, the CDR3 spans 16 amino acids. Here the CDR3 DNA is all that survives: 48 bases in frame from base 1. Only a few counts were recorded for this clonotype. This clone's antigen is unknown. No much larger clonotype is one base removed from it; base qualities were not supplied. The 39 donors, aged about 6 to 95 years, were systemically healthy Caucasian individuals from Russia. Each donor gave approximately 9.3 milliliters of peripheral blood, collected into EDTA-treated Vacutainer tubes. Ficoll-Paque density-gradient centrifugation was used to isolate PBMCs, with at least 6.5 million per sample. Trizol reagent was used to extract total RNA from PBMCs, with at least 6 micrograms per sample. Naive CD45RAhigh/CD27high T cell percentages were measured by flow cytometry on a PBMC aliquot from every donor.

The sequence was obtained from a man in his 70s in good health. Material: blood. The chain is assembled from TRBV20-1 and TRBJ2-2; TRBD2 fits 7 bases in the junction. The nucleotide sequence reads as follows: TGCAGTGCTAGACGGGGAGGGCCCCGGAACACCGGGGAGCTGTTTTTT. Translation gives CSARRGGPRNTGELFF.